The entry below gives a single T cell receptor beta chain sequence along with its context. The antigen is undetermined. The CDR3 contains 12 residues. Between the trimmed V and J ends, which lost 6 bases and 4 bases, there was a span of 9 bases. CDR1 and CDR2 from the germline V gene are SNHLY and FYNNEI. The source of the sample is a study of T cell responses to AZD1222 COVID-19 vaccine. Study outcomes and limitations: Repertoire sampling occurred only after the peak T cell response. Regions 160-218 and 743-854 held dominance among vaccine-associated CD4 TCRs, which spanned spike. There were mostly white British donors and more females than males, and clonal diversity was possibly underestimated. Baseline seropositives among AZD1222 recipients totaled only five to seven.

Clones were sequenced by immunoSEQ multiplex PCR, and TCRdb holds only the in-frame ones, with some missing. The repertoire holds 110,000 or so clones, with over 75% as singletons. This sample comprised peripheral blood, obtained on day 0 of AZD1222 vaccination. This receptor was obtained from an adult in good health. The chain couples TRBV2 to TRBJ1-1; D ambiguous. CDR3 nucleotides: TGTGCCAGCAGGGGAGTTGGCACTGAAGCTTTCTTT. Encoded protein: CASRGVGTEAFF. Full variable domain (missing parts from reference TRBV2 and TRBJ1-1): EPEVTQTPSHQVTQMGQEVILRCVPISNHLYFYWYRQILGQKVEFLVSFYNNEISEKSEIFDDQFSVERPDGSNFTLKIRSTKLEDSAMYFCASRGVGTEAFFGQGTRLTVV.